This T cell receptor (beta chain) is from a study of a mutant IDH1 vaccine in newly diagnosed glioma (dated by TCRdb to the early 2020s). About the study as a whole: Patients were given eight vaccinations, in weeks 1, 3, 5, 7, 11, 15, 19 and 23, which matched visits V03 through V10. Vaccination began 4-6 weeks after radiotherapy alone, or alongside temozolomide cycles in the chemotherapy-containing groups. The 32 treated patients were roughly 62% male and roughly 40% female, with a mean age of roughly 40 years. Prior to enrollment, patients had been given standard therapy consisting of radiotherapy alone, temozolomide alone, or radiochemotherapy with temozolomide, with the combination given to most patients. Peripheral blood samples were drawn at six visits, namely V03 (baseline), V05, V07, V10, V12 and V13. Longitudinal TCRB deep sequencing was done for 25 treated patients, wherever samples were available for exploratory analyses.

The meaning of the sample's time point label: week 5, during vaccination. Every vaccine dose consisted of 300 ug of a 20-mer mutant IDH1 peptide in Montanide, administered subcutaneously together with topical imiquimod. The donors had newly diagnosed IDH1-mutant astrocytomas of WHO grade 3 or 4 that showed loss of nuclear ATRX. The samples were drawn from NOA16, a multicentre, single-arm, open-label phase I trial in Germany that tested a mutant IDH1 peptide vaccine in humans for the first time. The DNeasy Blood and Tissue Kit was used to extract genomic DNA from EDTA blood for TCRB sequencing. This clone was found a few times. Its antigen is currently not known. No qualities accompany the bases; no much larger clone lies one base away. CDR1 is given as LNHDA and CDR2 as SQIVND, both from the germline V gene (reference sequence). The CDR3 sequence holds 14 residues, the cysteine and phenylalanine included. Only the CDR3 region is kept as DNA, spanning 42 bases read in frame from base 1. V is cut back by 6 bases and J by 2 bases, with 4 bases in the junction unmatched.

Overall study results and their limits: According to the authors, sample limitations meant that analyses of patient blood samples could not be reproduced. Vaccine-induced immune responses across multiple MHC alleles were detected in over 80% of patients. Availability determined which PBMC samples were chosen for TCRB deep sequencing. Changes in the top peripheral T cell clonotypes picked up by TCRB sequencing did not appear to be linked to pseudoprogression.

Receptor amplification or capture employed the immunoSEQ multiplex PCR assay. Following the manufacturer's protocol, the hsTCRB Kit was used to amplify rearranged TCR beta chain sequences. Sequencing of TCRB libraries was carried out on an Illumina MiSeq. Per the original workflow: The proprietary platform of the kit vendor was used for demultiplexing, trimming and gene mapping. This is the immuneACCESS table as TCRdb keeps it, with only in-frame sequences that have V and J called. A part of the clones is gone; compared with another copy, unresolved V genes explain less than half, and the rest is unexplained. That table furnishes V, J and clone size, whereas the DNA furnished D and trimming. The sample has 25,000 to 30,000 clones on record, about 76% of them singletons. The ten most abundant clones make up roughly a tenth of the sample.

This clonotype was sampled from a man aged 40-50 years with glioma. This sample comprised PBMCs, obtained from a glioma patient whose treatment included an IDH1 peptide vaccine. The receptor chain draws on TRBV19 and TRBJ2-1; 7 middle bases align to TRBD2. In nucleotide form, the sequence is TGTGCCAGTAGGAGCGGGGCGCCCTACAATGAGCAGTTCTTC. Its translation reads: CASRSGAPYNEQFF.